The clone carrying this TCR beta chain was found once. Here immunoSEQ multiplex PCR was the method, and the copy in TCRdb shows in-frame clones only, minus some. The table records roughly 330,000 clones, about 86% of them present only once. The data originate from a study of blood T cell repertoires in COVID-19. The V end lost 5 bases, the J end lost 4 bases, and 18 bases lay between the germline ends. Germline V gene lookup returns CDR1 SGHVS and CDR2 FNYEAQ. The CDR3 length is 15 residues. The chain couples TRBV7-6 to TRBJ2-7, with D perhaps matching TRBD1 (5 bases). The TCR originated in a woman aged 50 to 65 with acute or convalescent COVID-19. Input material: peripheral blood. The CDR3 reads CASSAQTVLGYEQYF. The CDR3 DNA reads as TGTGCCAGCAGCGCCCAGACAGTACTCGGGTACGAGCAGTACTTC.